Below, 18 T cell receptor beta chains from the same sample are listed, as sequenced in a study of T cell responses to AZD1222 COVID-19 vaccine. Profiling relied on immunoSEQ multiplex PCR, and the TCRdb table lists in-frame clones only, not all of them. The table lists 100,000 or so clones, approximately 90% of them singletons. The starting material was peripheral blood, obtained on day 0 of AZD1222 vaccination. The receptors were gathered from an adult in good health.

The chain has TRBV5-6 and TRBJ2-2; TRBD2 might be the D (6 bases). V was clipped by 7 bases and J by 3 bases, with 19 bases between them. The CDR3 extends over 16 amino acids. Germline CDR1 SGHDT, CDR2 YYEEEE. The CDR3 DNA sequence: TGTGCCAGCCAAAGCTTCGTCGGGAGAGACACCGGGGAGCTGTTTTTT. This codes for CASQSFVGRDTGELFF. Complete variable domain (other parts from reference TRBV5-6 and TRBJ2-2): DAGVTQSPTHLIKTRGQQVTLRCSPKSGHDTVSWYQQALGQGPQFIFQYYEEEERQRGNFPDRFSGHQFPNYSSELNVNALLLGDSALYLCASQSFVGRDTGELFFGEGSRLTVL.

The V gene is TRBV4-3, the J gene TRBJ2-5; D might be TRBD1 (6 bases). V was cut by 4 bases and J by 1 base, with 10 bases left in between. The length of the CDR3 is 14 residues. Germline CDR1 is LGHNA and CDR2 is YSLEER. DNA of the CDR3: TGCGCCAGCAGCCCGGACAGTTTCCAAGAGACCCAGTACTTC. Protein product: CASSPDSFQETQYF.

J is TRBJ1-5 and V is TRBV18; D perhaps matches TRBD1 (5 bases). CDR1 is KGHSH, CDR2 LQKENI, per germline. CDR3 length: 14 amino acids. Trimming stripped 3 bases from V and 4 bases from J, with 10 bases between. The chain's CDR3 is CASSPLPGNQPQHF. DNA for the CDR3: TGTGCCAGCTCACCTTTACCAGGGAATCAGCCCCAGCATTTT. Using reference TRBV18 and TRBJ1-5 for the parts outside the CDR3, the full variable domain is NAGVMQNPRHLVRRRGQEARLRCSPMKGHSHVYWYRQLPEEGLKFMVYLQKENIIDESGMPKERFSAEFPKEGPSILRIQQVVRGDSAAYFCASSPLPGNQPQHFGDGTRLSIL.

The rearrangement uses TRBV2 and TRBJ1-1; D possibly corresponds to TRBD1 (5 bases). The CDR3 is 15 amino acids. Germline V gives CDR1 SNHLY, CDR2 FYNNEI. Trimming removed 3 bases at V and 0 bases at J, with 11 bases between. The CDR3: CASSDGGMMNTEAFF. CDR3 coding DNA: TGTGCCAGCAGTGATGGGGGGATGATGAACACTGAAGCTTTCTTT.

The chain carries TRBV28 and TRBJ2-5; D tentatively fits TRBD1 or TRBD2 (6 bases each). Trimming pared 5 bases from V and 5 bases from J, leaving 18 bases between. CDR1 is MDHEN and CDR2 is SYDVKM in the germline V gene. The CDR3 is made up of 15 amino acids. The CDR3 spells CASSAGQDRWETQYF. CDR3 bases: TGTGCCAGCAGTGCGGGACAAGACCGTTGGGAGACCCAGTACTTC. Combining the CDR3 with reference TRBV28 and TRBJ2-5 gives the whole variable domain DVKVTQSSRYLVKRTGEKVFLECVQDMDHENMFWYRQDPGLGLRLIYFSYDVKMKEKGDIPEGYSVSREKKERFSLILESASTNQTSMYLCASSAGQDRWETQYFGPGTRLLVL.

The J gene is TRBJ2-1, the V gene TRBV18, with D possibly being TRBD1 (5 bases). This CDR3 has 15 amino acids. Germline V gene lookup returns CDR1 KGHSH and CDR2 LQKENI. Trimming took off 1 base at V and 9 bases at J, with 16 bases between the two ends. CDR3 protein: CASSPRVQGAGEQFF. CDR3 nucleotide sequence: TGTGCCAGCTCACCACGGGTTCAAGGGGCTGGTGAGCAGTTCTTC.

V and J are TRBV6-2 or TRBV6-3 and TRBJ2-7, with TRBD1 identical over 8 bases. V was pared by 6 bases and J by 3 bases, with 7 bases of the junction left unmatched. The CDR3 is 14 residues long. CDR1 is MNHEY and CDR2 is SVGEGT in the germline V gene. Here the CDR3 DNA reads TGTGCCAGCAGCTCTCGGGACAGGTTCTACGAGCAGTACTTC. This gives the protein CASSSRDRFYEQYF.

This rearrangement joins TRBV15 to TRBJ1-6; no clear D gene. Germline V gene data show CDR1 as LNHNV and CDR2 as YYDKDF (reference sequence). Trimming took 0 bases from V and 5 from J, leaving 8 bases between them. This CDR3 comprises 15 residues. Written as DNA, the CDR3 is TGTGCCACCAGCAGAGATGCTAGTCATAATTCACCCCTCCACTTT. This gives the protein CATSRDASHNSPLHF.

J is TRBJ1-5 and V is TRBV21-1. TRBV21-1 is a listed pseudogene. This CDR3 region has 16 residues. The DNA for the CDR3 is TGTGCCAGCAGCAAAGCGCGGGGGGCGCGGAATCAGCCCCAGCATTTT. As protein: CASSKARGARNQPQHF.

V is TRBV27 and J is TRBJ2-2, with TRBD1 matching 7 bases. This CDR3 has 16 amino acids. The germline V gene encodes CDR1 MNHEY and CDR2 SMNVEV (reference sequence). With 4 bases clipped from V and 4 bases from J, the junction kept 9 bases outside the gene matches. The CDR3 DNA reads TGTGCCAGCAGTTATGAGGGGGCAGGGGGCACCGGGGAGCTGTTTTTT. Its protein product is CASSYEGAGGTGELFF.

This sequence joins TRBV27 and TRBJ2-4; 7 bases are a match to TRBD2. The ends lost 6 bases at V and 4 bases at J; junction bases unmatched: 12. Per the germline V gene, CDR1 is MNHEY and CDR2 is SMNVEV (reference sequence). This CDR3 comprises 16 residues. CDR3 amino acids: CASSPRDAGVKNIQYF. CDR3 in DNA: TGTGCCAGCAGCCCAAGGGACGCGGGAGTAAAAAACATTCAGTACTTC.

The rearrangement links TRBV7-2 to TRBJ2-4, with D tentatively TRBD2 (6 bases). CDR1 and CDR2 from the germline V gene are SGHTA and FQGNSA. This CDR3 is 16 amino acids long. With 10 bases removed from V and 0 bases from J, the gap between germline ends came to 19 bases. The CDR3 DNA reads as TGTGCCACCCAGATCGGGGGAGTTCAAGCCAAAAACATTCAGTACTTC. It encodes CATQIGGVQAKNIQYF.

This chain joins TRBV21-1 and TRBJ1-6. TRBV21-1 is marked as a pseudogene. The CDR3 spans 13 residues. DNA for the CDR3: TGTGCCAGCACGGTTCGGGGGAATTCACCCCTCCACTTT. The encoded protein is CASTVRGNSPLHF.

The J gene is TRBJ2-7, the V gene TRBV18; D unclear. The V end was cut by 4 bases, the J end by 1 base, with 11 bases between. The CDR3 spans 14 residues. Germline assignment: CDR1 KGHSH and CDR2 LQKENI. The CDR3 loop is CASSLGFQSYEQYF. The CDR3 DNA reads TGTGCCAGCTCACTCGGTTTCCAATCCTACGAGCAGTACTTC.

By sample fraction, this clone is medium-sized. The rearrangement joins TRBV29-1 to TRBJ1-1; 9 nucleotides match TRBD1. Trimming at V came to 2 bases and at J to 6 bases, leaving 10 bases not matched to a gene. Germline V lookup: CDR1 SQVTM, CDR2 ANQGSEA. The CDR3 has 15 residues. The CDR3 protein is CSVETQTGGSAEAFF. CDR3 in DNA: TGCAGCGTTGAAACCCAGACAGGGGGTTCCGCTGAAGCTTTCTTT.

The J gene is TRBJ1-2, the V gene TRBV5-1; D gene ambiguous. Germline V CDR1 and CDR2: SGHRS, YFSETQ. The CDR3 totals 11 residues. The V and J ends lost 6 bases and 4 bases respectively, with 7 bases between them. The CDR3 DNA reads TGCGCCAGCACAGACACCTATGGCTACACCTTC. This sequence encodes CASTDTYGYTF.

The CDR3 loop reads CATSRGPEGLFF. DNA for the CDR3: TGTGCCACCAGCAGAGGACCCGAAGGGCTGTTTTTT. The gene calls are TRBV15 and TRBJ1-4; D remains unclear. V was clipped by 1 base and J by 14 bases, with 11 bases between them. This CDR3 is built from 12 residues. Germline V lookup: CDR1 LNHNV, CDR2 YYDKDF (reference sequence).

The chain combines TRBV6-2 or TRBV6-3 with TRBJ1-6; weak D call: TRBD1 (5 bases). Germline V CDR1 and CDR2: MNHEY, SVGEGT. Trimming removed 2 bases from V and 6 bases from J, with 14 bases in between. This CDR3 is built from 16 residues. CDR3 in DNA: TGTGCCAGCAGTTACGTTCCGGGGGGTTTTAATTCACCCCTCCACTTT. This gives the protein CASSYVPGGFNSPLHF.